This entry lists 6 T cell receptor beta chains sequenced from one sample in a study of blood T cell repertoires in COVID-19. Measured with immunoSEQ multiplex PCR; TCRdb has only the in-frame clones, and not every one. Among about 200,000 clones listed, 89% were seen once. Material: PBMCs or T cells enriched from blood (not recorded which). All receptors come from a woman younger than 45 with acute COVID-19.

The chain links TRBV9 to TRBJ1-5; D gene unclear. V shed 4 bases and J shed 3 bases, with 14 bases lying between them. The length of the CDR3 is 15 residues. Germline V gene lookup returns CDR1 SGDLS and CDR2 YYNGEE. As DNA, the CDR3 is TGTGCCAGCAGCCCAAGGACTGTTTCCAATCAGCCCCAGCATTTT. This sequence encodes CASSPRTVSNQPQHF.

V and J are TRBV10-3 and TRBJ1-3; TRBD1 might be the D (5 bases). V was trimmed by 7 bases and J by 0 bases, leaving 28 bases between them. The germline V gene has CDR1 ENHRY and CDR2 SYGVKD. The CDR3 contains 20 residues. CDR3 protein: CAITRIRLSEKGASGNTIYF. CDR3 coding DNA: TGTGCCATCACTAGGATCCGCCTGTCAGAGAAAGGGGCCTCTGGAAACACCATATATTTT.

V gene TRBV4-3 combines with J gene TRBJ1-3; D not certain. Germline CDR1 and CDR2: LGHNA and YSLEER. The CDR3 sequence is 14 residues long. V was pared by 0 bases and J by 4 bases, with 7 bases between. This CDR3 is CASSQDAYGNTIYF. The CDR3 bases are TGCGCCAGCAGCCAAGATGCGTACGGAAACACCATATATTTT.

For the CDR3, the DNA is TGCGCCAGCAGCGGGGGACAGGGAACAGGAGGGCAGTACTTC. Amino acids: CASSGGQGTGGQYF. J is TRBJ2-7 and V is TRBV5-1; 9 bases map to TRBD1. Looked up from germline, CDR1 is SGHRS and CDR2 is YFSETQ. The CDR3 totals 14 residues. The junction had 11 bases not matched to a gene; V was cut back by 4 bases and J by 9 bases.

V usage is TRBV6-6 and J usage is TRBJ2-1, with D possibly matching TRBD2 (5 bases). CDR1 MNHNY and CDR2 SVGAGI come from the germline V gene (reference sequence). The CDR3 loop spans 13 amino acids. V was pared by 2 bases and J by 9 bases, with 11 bases between. The CDR3 coding sequence is TGTGCCAGCAGTTACAAGGGAGAGGCTGAGCAGTTCTTC. Residues: CASSYKGEAEQFF.

The chain links TRBV9 to TRBJ2-7; 12 bases are shared with TRBD2. Germline assignment: CDR1 SGDLS and CDR2 YYNGEE. The CDR3 runs to 14 residues. V trimming: 4 bases; J trimming: 4 bases; junction bases outside the gene matches: 3. The CDR3, as DNA: TGTGCCAGCAGCCCTAGCGGGGGGGCATACGAGCAGTACTTC. It codes for CASSPSGGAYEQYF.